Described below is a single T cell receptor beta chain sequence and its context. Its target is not known. This specimen belongs to a study of pediatric ulcerative colitis. Broader study findings: Substantially fewer templates came from a couple of patients' blood samples. Blood-rectal clonal overlap within each person was significantly higher in ulcerative colitis patients than controls. No controls had the two rectal clonotypes shared by ulcerative colitis patients.

The repertoire was sequenced with immunoSEQ multiplex PCR; TCRdb's copy has only in-frame clones and lacks some. The table records 12,000 to 15,000 clones, about nine tenths of them present only once. V was clipped by 1 base and J by 0 bases; unmatched bases: 12. The CDR3 totals 19 residues. Germline V gene lookup returns CDR1 MGHRA and CDR2 YSYEKL. The V call is TRBV4-1, the J call TRBJ2-7, with 10 positions matching TRBD2. The specimen sequenced was blood. This TCR derives from a boy aged 10-17 years with moderate ulcerative colitis. In DNA, the CDR3 is TGCGCCAGCAGCCAAGTGCTAGTAGCGGGGGGCGCGAACTCCTACGAGCAGTACTTC. It encodes CASSQVLVAGGANSYEQYF.